These 3 T cell receptor beta chains were all obtained from the same sample, sequenced in a study of blood T cell repertoires in COVID-19. Sequenced by immunoSEQ multiplex PCR; TCRdb stores in-frame clones only, minus some. The sample lists about 250,000 clones, about four fifths occurring once. Sample: peripheral blood. The receptor source for this set is a man over 45 with active or convalescent COVID-19.

In this sample, this clone turned up once. The chain links TRBV14 to TRBJ2-7; D perhaps matches TRBD1 (5 bases). Trimming removed 1 base from V and 6 bases from J, with 10 bases in between. The CDR3 consists of 13 residues. Germline loops: CDR1 SGHDN, CDR2 FVKESK. The CDR3 loop reads CASSQGQGSEQYF. The CDR3, as DNA: TGTGCCAGCAGCCAAGGGCAGGGATCCGAGCAGTACTTC.

This clone was observed a single time. J is TRBJ1-2 and V is TRBV27; 8 bases map to TRBD1. After removal of 5 bases from V and 8 bases from J, the junction contained 10 bases not matched to a gene. The CDR3 spans 14 residues. CDR1 is MNHEY and CDR2 is SMNVEV in the germline V gene (reference sequence). The CDR3 DNA is TGTGCCAGCAGTCTACGACAGGGGTCGATGGGCTACACCTTC. Amino acids: CASSLRQGSMGYTF.

Notes on this clone: This sample also contains other DNA sequences that code for the same CDR3. J is TRBJ1-5 and V is TRBV19, with D tentatively TRBD1 (6 bases). V shed 0 bases and J shed 4 bases, with 16 bases lying between them. The CDR3 covers 17 residues. Germline V gene lookup returns CDR1 LNHDA and CDR2 SQIVND (reference sequence). CDR3 region: CASSIDSPRGRNQPQHF. CDR3 DNA sequence: TGTGCCAGTAGTATAGATTCCCCCAGGGGTCGTAATCAGCCCCAGCATTTT.